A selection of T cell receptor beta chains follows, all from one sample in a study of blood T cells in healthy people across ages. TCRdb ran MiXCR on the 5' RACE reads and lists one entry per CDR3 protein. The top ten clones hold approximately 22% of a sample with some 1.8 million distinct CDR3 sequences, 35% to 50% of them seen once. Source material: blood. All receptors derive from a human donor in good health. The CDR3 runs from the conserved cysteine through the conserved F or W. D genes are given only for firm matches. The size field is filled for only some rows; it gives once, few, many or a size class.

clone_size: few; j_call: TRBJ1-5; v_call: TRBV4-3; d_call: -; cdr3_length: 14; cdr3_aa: CASSQLYSNQPQHF; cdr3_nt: TGCGCCAGCAGCCAATTGTATAGCAATCAGCCCCAGCATTTT
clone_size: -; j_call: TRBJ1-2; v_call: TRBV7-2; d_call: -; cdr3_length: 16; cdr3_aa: CASSLGTVMTNYGYTF; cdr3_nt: TGTGCCAGCAGCTTAGGGACAGTGATGACTAACTATGGCTACACCTTC
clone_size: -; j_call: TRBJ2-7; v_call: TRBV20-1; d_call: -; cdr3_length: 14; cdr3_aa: CSASSGTSSYEQYF; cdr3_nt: TGCAGTGCTTCCTCCGGGACGAGCTCCTACGAGCAGTACTTC
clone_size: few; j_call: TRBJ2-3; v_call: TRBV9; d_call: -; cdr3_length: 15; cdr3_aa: CASSVGMGGPDTQYF; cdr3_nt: TGTGCCAGCAGCGTAGGGATGGGGGGGCCAGATACGCAGTATTTT
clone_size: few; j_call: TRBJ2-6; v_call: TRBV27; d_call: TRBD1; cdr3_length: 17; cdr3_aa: CASRRDRSNPGANVLTF; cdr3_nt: TGTGCCAGCAGACGGGACAGGTCGAACCCTGGGGCCAACGTCCTGACTTTC
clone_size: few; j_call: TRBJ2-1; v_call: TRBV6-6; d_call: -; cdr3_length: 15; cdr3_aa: CASRSTGTADNEQFF; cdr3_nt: TGTGCCAGCAGATCTACCGGGACGGCCGACAATGAGCAGTTCTTC
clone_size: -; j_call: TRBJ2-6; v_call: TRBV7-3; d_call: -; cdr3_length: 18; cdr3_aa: CASSLRGDSSSGANVLTF; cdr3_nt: TGTGCCAGCAGCTTAAGGGGGGACAGCTCCTCTGGGGCCAACGTCCTGACTTTC
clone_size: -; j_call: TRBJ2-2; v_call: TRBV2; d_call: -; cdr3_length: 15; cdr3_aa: CASSDNRVNTGELFF; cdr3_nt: TGTGCCAGCAGTGACAACAGGGTTAACACCGGGGAGCTGTTTTTT
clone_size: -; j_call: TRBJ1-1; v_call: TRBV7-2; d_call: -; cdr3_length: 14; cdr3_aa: CASSLDRQYPEAFF; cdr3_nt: TGTGCCAGCAGCTTAGATCGGCAGTATCCTGAAGCTTTCTTT
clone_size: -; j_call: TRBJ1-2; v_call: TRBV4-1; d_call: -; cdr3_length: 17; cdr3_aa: CASSQVIRRGLSYGYTF; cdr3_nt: TGCGCCAGCAGCCAAGTAATTCGTCGAGGGTTAAGCTATGGCTACACCTTC
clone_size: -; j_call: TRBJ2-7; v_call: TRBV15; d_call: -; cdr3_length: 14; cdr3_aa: CATSRAGSSYEQYF; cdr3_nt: TGTGCCACCAGCAGAGCAGGCAGTTCCTACGAGCAGTACTTC
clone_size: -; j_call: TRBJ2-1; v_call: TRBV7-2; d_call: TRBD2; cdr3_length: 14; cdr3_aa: CASSSGTRHNEQFF; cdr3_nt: TGTGCCAGCAGCTCCGGGACTAGACACAATGAGCAGTTCTTC
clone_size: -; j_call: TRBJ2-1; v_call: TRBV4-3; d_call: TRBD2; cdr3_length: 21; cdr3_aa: CASSHPSGQRGGRMGWDEQFF; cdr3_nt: TGCGCCAGCAGCCACCCCTCGGGTCAGCGGGGGGGCCGAATGGGTTGGGATGAGCAGTTCTTC
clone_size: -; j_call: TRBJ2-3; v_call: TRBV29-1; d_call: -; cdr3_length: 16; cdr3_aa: CSVEDSRGSTADTQYF; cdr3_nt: TGCAGCGTTGAAGATAGCCGGGGGTCTACCGCAGATACGCAGTATTTT
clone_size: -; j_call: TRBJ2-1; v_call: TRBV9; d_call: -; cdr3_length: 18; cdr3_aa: CANSVGESRPIVYNEQFF; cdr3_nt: TGTGCCAACAGCGTTGGCGAGAGCCGTCCAATAGTCTACAATGAGCAGTTCTTC
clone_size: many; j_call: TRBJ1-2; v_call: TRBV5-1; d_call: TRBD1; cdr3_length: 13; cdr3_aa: CASSYGTGDGYTF; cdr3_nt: TGTGCCAGCAGTTACGGGACAGGGGATGGCTACACCTTC
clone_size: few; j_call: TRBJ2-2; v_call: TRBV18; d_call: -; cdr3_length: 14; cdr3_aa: CASSKEGSTGELFF; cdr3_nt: TGTGCCAGCTCTAAAGAGGGTTCCACCGGGGAGCTGTTTTTT
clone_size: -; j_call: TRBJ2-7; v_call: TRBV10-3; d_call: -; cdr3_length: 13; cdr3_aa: CAISASRGCEQYF; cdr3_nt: TGTGCCATCAGTGCATCCAGGGGCTGCGAGCAGTACTTC
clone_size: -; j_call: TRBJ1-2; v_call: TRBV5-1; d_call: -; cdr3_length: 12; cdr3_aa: CASSLTRSGYTF; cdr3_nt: TGCGCCAGCAGCTTGACCCGGTCCGGCTACACCTTC
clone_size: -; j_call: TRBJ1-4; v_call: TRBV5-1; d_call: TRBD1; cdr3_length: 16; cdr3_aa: CASSLTTGVGQEKLFF; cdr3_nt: TGCGCCAGCAGCTTGACAACAGGGGTAGGCCAAGAAAAACTGTTTTTT
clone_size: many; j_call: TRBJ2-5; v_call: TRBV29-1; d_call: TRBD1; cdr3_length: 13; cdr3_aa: CSVGTGGQETQYF; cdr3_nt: TGCAGCGTGGGAACAGGGGGACAAGAGACCCAGTACTTC
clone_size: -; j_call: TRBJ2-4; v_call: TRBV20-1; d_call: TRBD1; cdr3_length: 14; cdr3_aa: CSARARTGGNIQYF; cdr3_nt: TGCAGTGCTAGAGCACGGACAGGGGGAAACATTCAGTACTTC
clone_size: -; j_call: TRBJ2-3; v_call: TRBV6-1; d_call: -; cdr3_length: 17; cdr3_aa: CASSTLGGRPSTDTQYF; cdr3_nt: TGTGCCAGCTCAACCCTGGGGGGCCGCCCAAGCACAGATACGCAGTATTTT
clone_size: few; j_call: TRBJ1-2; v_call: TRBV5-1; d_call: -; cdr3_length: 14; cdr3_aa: CASSFRGVADGYTF; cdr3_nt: TGCGCCAGCAGCTTCAGGGGAGTCGCGGATGGCTACACCTTC
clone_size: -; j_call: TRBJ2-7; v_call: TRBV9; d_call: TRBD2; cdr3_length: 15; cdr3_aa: CASSPWTSSYNEQYF; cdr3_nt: TGTGCCAGCAGCCCGTGGACTAGCTCCTACAATGAGCAGTACTTC
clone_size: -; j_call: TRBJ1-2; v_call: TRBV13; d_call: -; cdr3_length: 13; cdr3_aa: CASSLWGANGYTF; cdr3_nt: TGTGCCAGCAGCTTATGGGGGGCTAATGGCTACACCTTC
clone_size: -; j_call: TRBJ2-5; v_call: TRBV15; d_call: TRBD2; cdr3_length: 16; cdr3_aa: CATSRGGGGVQETQYF; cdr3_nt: TGTGCCACCAGCAGGGGTGGCGGGGGGGTCCAAGAGACCCAGTACTTC
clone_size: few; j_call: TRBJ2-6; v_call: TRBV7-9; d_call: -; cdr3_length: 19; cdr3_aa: CASTLRWYDTNSGANVLTF; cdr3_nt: TGTGCCAGCACCCTAAGATGGTACGACACGAACTCTGGGGCCAACGTCCTGACTTTC
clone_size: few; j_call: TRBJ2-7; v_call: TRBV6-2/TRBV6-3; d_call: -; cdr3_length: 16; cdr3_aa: CASSYVIGGPSYEQYF; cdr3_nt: TGTGCCAGCAGTTACGTTATTGGGGGGCCCTCCTACGAGCAGTACTTC
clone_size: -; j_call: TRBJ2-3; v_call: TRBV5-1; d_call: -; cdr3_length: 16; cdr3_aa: CASSLALLGGKDTQYF; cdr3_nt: TGCGCTAGCAGCTTGGCCCTCTTAGGGGGGAAGGATACGCAGTATTTT
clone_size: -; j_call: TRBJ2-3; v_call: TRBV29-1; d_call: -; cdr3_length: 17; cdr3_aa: CSGHSRRDKYSTDTQYF; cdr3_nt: TGCAGCGGCCATTCTCGCCGGGACAAATATAGCACAGATACGCAGTATTTT
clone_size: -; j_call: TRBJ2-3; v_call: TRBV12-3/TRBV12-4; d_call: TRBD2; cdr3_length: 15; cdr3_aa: CASSLGRGRADTQYF; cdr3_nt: TGTGCCAGCAGTTTAGGGCGGGGGAGAGCAGATACGCAGTATTTT
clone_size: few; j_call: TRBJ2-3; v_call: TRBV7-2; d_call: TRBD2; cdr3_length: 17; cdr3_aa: CASSRDGLAGLTDTQYF; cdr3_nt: TGTGCCAGCAGCAGGGATGGGCTAGCGGGGCTCACAGATACGCAGTATTTT
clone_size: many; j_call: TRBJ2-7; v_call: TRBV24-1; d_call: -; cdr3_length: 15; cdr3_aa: CATSDVDSLRDEQYF; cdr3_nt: TGTGCCACCAGTGATGTGGACAGCCTGAGGGACGAGCAGTACTTC
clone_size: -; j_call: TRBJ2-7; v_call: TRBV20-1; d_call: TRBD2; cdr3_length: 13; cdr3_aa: CSALRGAAGEQYF; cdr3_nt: TGCAGTGCCTTGCGGGGGGCAGCGGGGGAGCAGTACTTC
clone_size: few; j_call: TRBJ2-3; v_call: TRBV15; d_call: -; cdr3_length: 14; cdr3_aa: CATSRGTVTDTQYF; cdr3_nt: TGTGCCACCAGCAGAGGGACAGTCACAGATACGCAGTATTTT
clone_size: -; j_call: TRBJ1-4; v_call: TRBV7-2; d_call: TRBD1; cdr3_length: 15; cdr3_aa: CASSTGTGQNEKLFF; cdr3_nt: TGTGCCAGCAGCACGGGGACAGGGCAGAATGAAAAACTGTTTTTT
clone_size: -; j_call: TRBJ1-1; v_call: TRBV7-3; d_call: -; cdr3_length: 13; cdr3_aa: CASSLTLDTEAFF; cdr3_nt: TGTGCCAGCAGCTTAACCCTTGACACTGAAGCTTTCTTT
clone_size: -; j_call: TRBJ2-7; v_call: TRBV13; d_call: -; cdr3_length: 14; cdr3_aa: CASSPEDSPYEQYF; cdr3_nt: TGTGCCAGCAGCCCGGAAGACAGTCCCTACGAGCAGTACTTC
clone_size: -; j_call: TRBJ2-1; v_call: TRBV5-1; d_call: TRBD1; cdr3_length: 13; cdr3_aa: CASSSTGGYEQFF; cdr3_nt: TGCGCCAGCAGCTCGACAGGGGGCTACGAGCAGTTCTTC
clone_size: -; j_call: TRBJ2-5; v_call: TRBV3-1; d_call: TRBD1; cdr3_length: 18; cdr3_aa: CASSQGGGASTVQETQYF; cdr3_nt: TGTGCCAGCAGCCAAGGAGGGGGCGCTTCGACGGTCCAAGAGACCCAGTACTTC
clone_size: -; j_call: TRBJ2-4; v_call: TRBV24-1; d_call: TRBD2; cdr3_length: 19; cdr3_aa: CATSDLPVQVAGGHGIQYF; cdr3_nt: TGTGCCACCAGTGATCTCCCTGTGCAGGTAGCGGGGGGGCACGGCATTCAGTACTTC
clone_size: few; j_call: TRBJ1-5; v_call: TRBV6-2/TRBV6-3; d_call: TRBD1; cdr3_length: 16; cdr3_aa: CASSYLTGGSNQPQHF; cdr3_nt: TGTGCCAGCAGTTACCTGACAGGGGGCAGCAATCAGCCCCAGCATTTT
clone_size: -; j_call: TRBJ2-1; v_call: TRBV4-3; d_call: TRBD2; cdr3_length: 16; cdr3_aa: CASSQGLAGGYDEQFF; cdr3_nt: TGCGCCAGCAGCCAAGGACTAGCGGGGGGATACGATGAGCAGTTCTTC
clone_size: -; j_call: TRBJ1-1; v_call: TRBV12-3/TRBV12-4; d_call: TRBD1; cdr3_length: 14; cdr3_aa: CASKPGQGWTEAFF; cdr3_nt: TGTGCCAGCAAACCTGGACAGGGGTGGACTGAAGCTTTCTTT
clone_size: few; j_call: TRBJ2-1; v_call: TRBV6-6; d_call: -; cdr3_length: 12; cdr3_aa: CASGKSYNEQFF; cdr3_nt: TGTGCCAGCGGGAAATCCTACAATGAGCAGTTCTTC
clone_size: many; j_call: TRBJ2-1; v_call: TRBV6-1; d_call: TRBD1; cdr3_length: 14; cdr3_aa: CASSGQGSYNEQFF; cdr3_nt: TGCGCCAGCAGCGGACAGGGGTCCTACAATGAGCAGTTCTTC
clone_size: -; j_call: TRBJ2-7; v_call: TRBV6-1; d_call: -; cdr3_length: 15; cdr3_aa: CASRSHHQSSYEQYF; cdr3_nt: TGTGCCAGCAGGTCTCATCATCAGAGCTCCTACGAGCAGTACTTC
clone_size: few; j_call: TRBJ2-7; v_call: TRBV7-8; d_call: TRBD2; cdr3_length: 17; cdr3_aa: CASSLIGGFEMSIEQYF; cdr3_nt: TGTGCCAGCAGCTTGATCGGGGGGTTTGAGATGTCTATCGAGCAGTACTTC
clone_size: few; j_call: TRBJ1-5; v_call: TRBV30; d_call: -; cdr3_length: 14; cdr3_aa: CAWNYGSPEQPQHF; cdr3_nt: TGTGCCTGGAATTACGGCAGTCCGGAGCAGCCCCAGCATTTT
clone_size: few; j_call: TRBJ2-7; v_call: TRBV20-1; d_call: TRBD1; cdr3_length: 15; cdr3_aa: CSASLRTGAAYEQYF; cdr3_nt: TGCAGTGCTAGTTTAAGGACAGGCGCGGCCTACGAGCAGTACTTC
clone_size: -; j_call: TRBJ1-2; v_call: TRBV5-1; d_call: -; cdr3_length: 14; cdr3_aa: CASSSSQGKDGYTF; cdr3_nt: TGCGCCAGCAGCTCGTCGCAGGGGAAGGATGGCTACACCTTC
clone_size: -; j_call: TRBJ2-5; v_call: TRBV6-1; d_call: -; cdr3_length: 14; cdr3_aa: CASSVLGAGETQYF; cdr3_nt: TGTGCCAGCAGTGTGTTGGGGGCTGGGGAGACCCAGTACTTC
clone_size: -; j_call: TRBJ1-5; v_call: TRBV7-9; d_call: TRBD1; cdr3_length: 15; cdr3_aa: CASSRTGEPYQPQHF; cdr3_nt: TGTGCCAGCAGCAGGACAGGGGAACCGTATCAGCCCCAGCATTTT
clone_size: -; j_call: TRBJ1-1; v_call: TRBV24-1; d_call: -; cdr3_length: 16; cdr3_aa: CATRDTKGRLNTEAFF; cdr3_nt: TGTGCCACCAGGGATACAAAGGGGAGACTGAACACTGAAGCTTTCTTT